The clone carrying this TCR beta chain was seen ten or more times. Its cognate antigen is unknown. These data are taken from a study of T cells in Graves' hyperthyroidism and ophthalmopathy. Study-level results: In the blood, most expanded thyroid clonotypes above 0.001 appeared as well.

Inclusion characteristics of ophthalmopathy patients comprised a Clinical Activity Score of at least 3, a NOSPECS grade of at least 4, and duration under 3 months. Germline V lookup: CDR1 MNHEY, CDR2 SVGEGT. With 2 bases removed from V and 6 bases from J, the gap between germline ends came to 11 bases. The CDR3 has 14 residues. RNA transcripts served as the template for amplifying TCR beta CDR3 regions. HTBI primers drove first-round RT-PCR of the TCR CDR3. TCRdb re-analysed the multiplex PCR reads in MiXCR, keeping a single row per CDR3 protein. Among 530,000 or so distinct CDR3 sequences, approximately 17% were seen once, and the ten largest hold 17%.

The sequenced sample was blood. The V gene is TRBV6-2 or TRBV6-3, the J gene TRBJ2-1; D might be TRBD2 (7 bases). The sequence was obtained from a young woman with Graves' ophthalmopathy. CDR3 in amino acids: CASSYGGAGNEQFF. CDR3 in DNA: TGTGCCAGCAGTTACGGGGGGGCTGGCAATGAGCAGTTCTTC.